This is a list of T cell receptor beta chains from one sample in a study of T cell responses to AZD1222 COVID-19 vaccine. Data came from immunoSEQ multiplex PCR; TCRdb stores just in-frame clones and leaves some out. The profile shows approximately 88,000 clones, about 78% of them singletons. The specimen comprised peripheral blood, sampled on day 0 of AZD1222 vaccination. These receptors were obtained from an adult in good health. Each CDR3 is given with its conserved first and last residue. D genes are given only for firm matches. Clone size, where shown, is once, few, many, or a class for clones that have expanded.

v_gene	j_gene	abundance	d_gene	CDR3aa	CDR3nt
TRBV18	TRBJ1-4	-	-	CASSPRRGGDEKLFF	TGTGCCAGCTCACCAAGGAGGGGCGGTGATGAAAAACTGTTTTTT
TRBV7-6	TRBJ1-1	-	-	CASSLAQGSEAFF	TGTGCCAGCAGCTTAGCCCAGGGGTCTGAAGCTTTCTTT
TRBV27	TRBJ2-3	-	TRBD2	CASSPSRSIAGVGTDTQYF	TGTGCCAGCAGTCCTTCGCGCTCCATAGCGGGAGTGGGCACAGATACGCAGTATTTT
TRBV7-9	TRBJ1-5	-	-	CASSSLGGGQPQHF	TGTGCCAGCAGCTCCTTGGGGGGAGGCCAGCCCCAGCATTTT
TRBV28	TRBJ2-5	-	TRBD1	CASGNGQGRETQYF	TGTGCCAGCGGTAACGGACAGGGGCGAGAGACCCAGTACTTC
TRBV4-3	TRBJ2-3	-	TRBD2	CASSQVGREATDTQYF	TGCGCCAGCAGCCAAGTTGGACGGGAGGCCACAGATACGCAGTATTTT
TRBV5-1	TRBJ1-1	-	TRBD1	CASSSNRDSNTEAFF	TGCGCCAGCAGCTCGAACCGGGACAGCAACACTGAAGCTTTCTTT
TRBV4-3	TRBJ2-4	-	-	CASSLYPGVGNIQYF	TGCGCCAGCAGCCTTTATCCGGGAGTGGGAAACATTCAGTACTTC
TRBV7-6	TRBJ2-1	-	TRBD2	CASSLASAGAYNEQFF	TGTGCCAGCAGCTTAGCCTCCGCGGGAGCGTACAATGAGCAGTTCTTC
TRBV7-2	TRBJ2-1	-	-	CASSRPGHNNEQFF	TGTGCCAGCAGCCGTCCGGGACACAACAATGAGCAGTTCTTC
TRBV20-1	TRBJ2-1	-	-	CSASDSRDNEQFF	TGCAGTGCTAGTGATAGCCGGGACAATGAGCAGTTCTTC
TRBV12-3/TRBV12-4	TRBJ2-5	-	-	CASASQDQETQYF	TGTGCCAGCGCCTCTCAAGACCAAGAGACCCAGTACTTC
TRBV29-1	TRBJ1-5	-	-	CSVSTSGGGLRERQPQHF	TGCAGCGTTTCCACTTCGGGGGGCGGGCTACGGGAGCGGCAGCCCCAGCATTTT
TRBV3-1/TRBV3-2	TRBJ1-5	-	-	CASSYGGGCQPQHF	TGTGCCAGCAGCTATGGGGGGGGGTGCCAGCCCCAGCATTTT
TRBV5-6	TRBJ2-1	-	TRBD2	CASGAWTSANNEQFF	TGTGCCAGTGGGGCTTGGACTAGCGCGAACAATGAGCAGTTCTTC
TRBV27	TRBJ2-7	-	TRBD2	CASTTTSANSYEQYF	TGTGCCAGCACAACGACTAGCGCCAACTCCTACGAGCAGTACTTC
TRBV6-5	TRBJ1-5	-	-	CASSYSPLREDQPQHF	TGTGCCAGCAGTTACTCGCCGCTCAGGGAGGATCAGCCCCAGCATTTT
TRBV9	TRBJ1-5	-	-	CASGGGRNQPQHF	TGTGCCAGTGGAGGGGGTCGGAATCAGCCCCAGCATTTT
TRBV30	TRBJ1-1	-	TRBD1	CAWTRGPRGHTEAFF	TGTGCCTGGACGAGGGGGCCAAGGGGTCACACTGAAGCTTTCTTT
TRBV10-3	TRBJ2-5	-	TRBD1	CAIRTGQGGDGTQYF	TGTGCCATCAGGACTGGACAGGGGGGAGATGGGACCCAGTACTTC
TRBV30	TRBJ1-5	-	-	CAWSPGEYQPQHF	TGTGCCTGGAGTCCAGGGGAATATCAGCCCCAGCATTTT
TRBV7-2	TRBJ1-1	once	-	CASSATVSTEAFF	TGTGCCAGCTCCGCAACCGTGAGCACTGAAGCTTTCTTT
TRBV5-5	TRBJ2-1	-	-	CASSFAPLMYYNEQFF	TGTGCCAGCAGCTTCGCCCCGCTAATGTACTACAATGAGCAGTTCTTC
TRBV6-5	TRBJ2-7	-	TRBD2	CASSLAGASYEQYF	TGTGCCAGCAGCCTAGCGGGGGCCTCCTACGAGCAGTACTTC
TRBV6-1	TRBJ2-1	-	-	CASSDPWEQFF	TGTGCCAGCAGTGATCCGTGGGAGCAGTTCTTC
TRBV6-5	TRBJ2-7	-	TRBD2	CASSSSGSRGSYEQYF	TGTGCCAGCAGTTCTAGCGGGAGTCGTGGGTCCTACGAGCAGTACTTC
TRBV13	TRBJ2-2	many	-	CASSRVGAVTGELFF	TGTGCCAGCAGCCGCGTAGGGGCGGTCACCGGGGAGCTGTTTTTT
TRBV29-1	TRBJ2-7	-	TRBD2	CSAMGGESYEQYF	TGCAGCGCTATGGGGGGGGAATCTTACGAGCAGTACTTC
TRBV9	TRBJ2-7	-	-	CASSPMGAGATHEQYF	TGTGCCAGCAGCCCCATGGGGGCGGGAGCGACCCACGAGCAGTACTTC
TRBV10-2	TRBJ2-7	-	TRBD2	CASRRASGSYEQYF	TGCGCCAGCAGAAGGGCTAGCGGTTCCTACGAGCAGTACTTC
TRBV5-4	TRBJ2-5	once	TRBD2	CASSVGLGEETQYF	TGTGCCAGCAGCGTGGGACTAGGTGAGGAGACCCAGTACTTC
TRBV3-1/TRBV3-2	TRBJ2-3	few	TRBD2	CASSLGLAGGPDTQYF	TGTGCCAGCAGCCTGGGACTAGCGGGAGGGCCAGATACGCAGTATTTT
TRBV7-9	TRBJ1-2	-	TRBD1	CASSLEAGTGPYGYTF	TGTGCCAGCAGCTTAGAGGCGGGGACAGGGCCTTATGGCTACACCTTC